The 22 T cell receptor delta chains given below trace back to one sample, sequenced in a study of γδ T cells in repeated Plasmodium falciparum infection. TCRdb fed the multiplex PCR reads to CATT. Of 45,000 to 60,000 delta-chain clones listed, more than 1.5% are singletons. Bulk repertoires came from Vgamma9/Vdelta2+ or Vdelta2-negative gammadelta T cells flow-sorted from PBMC. The sequenced material came from gamma-delta T cells from blood. The receptors here all came from a pool of human donors (malaria-infected and uninfected, not separated).

This clone was seen only a few times. TCRdb shows a much larger clone's protein in place of this DNA's translation, and the two differ at residue 6, likely through a read error; the protein shown is translated from the DNA. The chain carries TRDV2 and TRDJ3, with 8 bases matching TRDD3. TCRdb gives no J gene; it was assigned here by matching the DNA to germline. After removal of 3 bases from V and 0 bases from J, the junction contained 15 bases not matched to a gene. CDR3 length: 21 amino acids. CDR1 and CDR2 (germline): GEAIGNYY, EKD. This chain's CDR3 is CACDRDPNWGIGSWDTRQMFF. The CDR3 nucleotides are TGTGCCTGTGACCGGGATCCTAATTGGGGGATCGGCTCCTGGGACACCCGACAGATGTTTTTC.

This clone was counted many times. This DNA's translation and the protein TCRdb lists, from a much larger clone, do not match at residue 18, likely due to a read error; the protein shown is translated from the DNA. The chain carries TRAV38-2/DV8 and TRDJ1, with D perhaps matching TRDD3 (7 bases). This CDR3 spans 20 amino acids. Germline loops: CDR1 TSESDYY, CDR2 QEAYKQQN. Here the CDR3 reads CAYWRISYLGAPGNTDKHIF. In DNA form, the CDR3 reads TGTGCTTATTGGCGGATTTCCTATCTGGGGGCCCCGGGCAACACCGATAAACACATCTTT.

This clone was counted at least ten times. This probably arose from a read error, given a far larger clone one base away. This same CDR3 is encoded by further DNA sequences in the sample. CDR3: CACDMLGGIPDKLIF. The DNA for the CDR3 is TGTGCCTGTGACATGTTGGGGGGGATACCCGATAAGCTCATCTTT. The V gene is TRDV2, but the J gene lacks a call; TRDD3 is the table's D call, not checked against the DNA. Germline assignment: CDR1 GEAIGNYY and CDR2 EKD. The CDR3 has 15 amino acids.

This clone was recorded many times. V usage is TRDV2 and J usage is TRDJ1; TRDD3 matches 9 bases. The CDR3 runs to 14 residues. Trimming removed 3 bases from V and 4 bases from J; junction bases left unmatched: 5. CDR1 and CDR2 (germline): GEAIGNYY, EKD. CDR3 bases: TGTGCCTGTGACTCACTGGGGGAAGGCGATAAACTCATCTTT. Translating it yields CACDSLGEGDKLIF.

This clone was counted only a few times. TCRdb records a much larger clone's protein for this DNA, with a difference at residue 16 that likely arises from a read error; the protein given is the translation of the DNA. This chain connects TRDV2 to TRDJ1, with 10 bases lining up with TRDD3. The J gene was not available in TCRdb and was assigned here by matching the DNA to germline segments. With 1 base clipped from V and 2 bases from J, the junction kept 24 bases outside the gene matches. The CDR3 has 22 amino acids. Germline CDR1 is GEAIGNYY and CDR2 is EKD. The CDR3 sequence: CACDTVGSVKTSLGDLTDKLIF. The CDR3 nucleotides are TGTGCCTGTGACACGGTGGGCTCAGTGAAGACTTCACTGGGGGATTTAACCGATAAACTCATCTTT.

This clone was seen a handful of times. A read error is the likely source, as a far larger clone sits one nucleotide away. The sample holds other DNA sequences that translate to the same CDR3. This sequence joins TRDV1 and TRDJ1; 7 bases match TRDD2. TCRdb gives no J gene; it was assigned here by matching the DNA to germline. The CDR3 totals 16 residues. Germline V gene data show CDR1 as TSWWSYY and CDR2 as QGS. The J segment lost 7 bases and the V segment lost 1 base, leaving 12 bases of the junction unmatched. The CDR3 sequence is CALGEPTFFLWVKLIF. CDR3 DNA: TGTGCTCTTGGGGAACCCACGTTCTTCCTATGGGTTAAACTCATCTTT.

A few counts support this clone. TCRdb's listed protein matches a much larger clone and diverges from this DNA's translation at residue 4, likely through a read error; the protein shown comes from the DNA. The CDR3 coding sequence is TGTGCCTGTGGCCGACTCCCAGTACTGGGGGATACGCACAGTGTTGTACTGGGGGATCCTAGACTCATCTTT. This codes for CACGRLPVLGDTHSVVLGDPRLIF. This rearrangement joins TRDV2 to TRDJ1; 13 bases agree with TRDD3. The J gene comes from matching the DNA to germline here; TCRdb lacks it. The CDR3 loop spans 24 amino acids. The germline gives CDR1 GEAIGNYY, CDR2 EKD. The V segment lost 5 bases and the J segment 10 bases; nucleotides outside the gene matches: 39.

Of note for this clone: TCRdb lists the protein of a much larger clone for this DNA, which differs at residue 13, so this is likely a read error; the protein given here is translated from the DNA itself. With the J gene uncalled, the V gene is TRDV2; the table gives TRDD3 as D, unverified against the DNA. CDR1 and CDR2 from the germline V gene are GEAIGNYY and EKD. CDR3 length: 15 residues. The CDR3 here is CACDAVGDPGDKHIF. In DNA, the CDR3 is TGTGCCTGTGACGCAGTAGGGGATCCGGGCGATAAACACATCTTT.

With regard to this clone: This likely stems from a read error, as it lies one base from a far larger clone. Other DNA sequences within the sample encode an identical CDR3. The chain has TRDV1 and TRDJ1, with TRDD3 matching 11 bases. TCRdb supplies no J gene; here it was assigned by aligning the nucleotide sequence to germline. The CDR3 runs 24 residues. V shed 2 bases and J 8 bases; nucleotides not matched to a gene: 34. Per germline, CDR1 TSWWSYY and CDR2 QGS. The CDR3 region is CALGETAVRNDLIVLGDNHDKLIF. CDR3 in DNA: TGTGCTCTTGGGGAAACTGCGGTTCGGAATGACCTAATCGTACTGGGGGATAATCACGACAAACTCATCTTT.

This clone was seen repeatedly, ten times or more. The V gene is TRDV1, the J gene TRDJ3; 11 bases match TRDD3. Germline loops: CDR1 TSWWSYY, CDR2 QGS. After removal of 4 bases from V and 0 bases from J, the junction contained 11 bases not matched to a gene. The CDR3 is 21 amino acids. The CDR3 sequence is CALGVGGYARRSSWDTRQMFF. The CDR3 nucleotides are TGTGCTCTTGGGGTTGGGGGATACGCACGTCGAAGCTCCTGGGACACCCGACAGATGTTTTTC.

This clone has at least ten counts. Translating this DNA gives a protein that differs at residue 11 from the TCRdb one, which belongs to a much larger clone; a read error is likely, and the protein shown is this translation. The J gene is TRDJ1, the V gene TRDV1; 13 positions agree with TRDD3. This CDR3 is built from 25 residues. The trim removed 0 bases at V and 1 base at J, leaving 26 bases unmatched. Per germline, CDR1 TSWWSYY and CDR2 QGS. The CDR3 region has the DNA TGTGCTCTTGGGGAACTAGTTCCTAAGGGGCCTATACTGGGGGATACGCCCGTTTGCACCGATAAACTCATCTTT. Translation: CALGELVPKGPILGDTPVCTDKLIF.

This clone was counted a few times. A single base is all that separates this from a far larger clone, so a read error is likely. Different DNA sequences within this sample yield the same CDR3. The V gene is TRDV1, the J gene TRDJ1; TRDD3 aligns across 12 bases. The J gene is not listed in TCRdb, so it was assigned here from a DNA match to germline. CDR1 and CDR2 from the germline V gene are TSWWSYY and QGS. Trimming at V came to 5 bases and at J to 0 bases, leaving 40 bases not matched to a gene. The CDR3 runs 28 residues. The CDR3 DNA reads TGTGCTCTTGGGAGGGCGGGGCCCCCCGGATCCTCGGATCCCTTAAAATCGTACTGGGGGATACACACCGATAAACTCATCTTT. Residues: CALGRAGPPGSSDPLKSYWGIHTDKLIF.

The sample holds many counts of this clone. A single base is all that separates this from a far larger clone, so a read error is likely. This sample also contains other DNA sequences that code for the same CDR3. The CDR3 bases are TGTGCTTATGGAACTCCTACGAGCCTGGGGGGGGGCGATAAACTCATCTTT. Protein sequence: CAYGTPTSLGGGDKLIF. This chain links TRAV38-2/DV8 with TRDJ1; D is perhaps TRDD3 (7 bases). TCRdb is silent on the J gene; assignment here came from matching the DNA to germline. Germline loops: CDR1 TSESDYY, CDR2 QEAYKQQN. The CDR3 totals 17 residues. V lost 7 bases, J lost 4 bases, and 26 bases lay in between.

In this sample, this clone turned up a few times. This DNA's translation differs at residue 11 from TCRdb's protein, which comes from a much larger clone; a read error is likely, and the protein shown is translated from the DNA. The V and J genes are TRDV2 and TRDJ1; 10 bases fit TRDD3. TCRdb offers no J gene call, so here the DNA was matched to germline to obtain one. Looked up from germline, CDR1 is GEAIGNYY and CDR2 is EKD. The trim removed 3 bases at V and 3 bases at J, leaving 27 bases unmatched. This CDR3 has 22 residues. This CDR3 is CACDVSGLPSHWGIPLPDKLIF. The CDR3 DNA sequence: TGTGCCTGTGACGTGTCGGGCCTTCCCTCGCACTGGGGGATCCCCCTGCCCGATAAACTCATCTTT.

The table lists this clone with many counts. TCRdb attributes to this sequence the protein of a much larger clone, which differs from the DNA translation at residue 4; a read error is likely, and the protein displayed is translated from the DNA. The gene calls are TRDV2 and TRDJ1, with TRDD3 matching over 10 bases. This CDR3 contains 22 residues. Trimming at V came to 5 bases and at J to 2 bases, leaving 28 bases not matched to a gene. Germline lookup yields CDR1 GEAIGNYY and CDR2 EKD. The CDR3, as DNA: TGTGCCTGTGGCACGGTGGGCTCAGTGAAGACTTCACTGGGGGATTCAACCGATAAACTCATCTTT. Its translation: CACGTVGSVKTSLGDSTDKLIF.

This clone came up many times. A read error is the likely source, as a far larger clone sits one nucleotide away. The sample has other DNA sequences that encode this CDR3 too. The rearrangement uses TRDV2 and TRDJ1; 12 bases are a match to TRDD3. V gave up 4 bases and J gave up 2 bases; unmatched junction bases: 13. Germline-derived CDR1 and CDR2 are GEAIGNYY and EKD. The CDR3 spans 18 residues. CDR3 amino acids: CACDPVLGDTRETDKLIF. CDR3 nucleotides: TGTGCCTGTGATCCGGTACTGGGGGATACAAGAGAGACCGATAAACTCATCTTT.

This clone was found a few times. Given a much more abundant clone one base away, this may be a read error. The rearrangement uses TRDV2 and TRDJ1; 8 nucleotides agree with TRDD3. The J gene comes from matching the DNA to germline here; TCRdb lacks it. In germline, CDR1 is GEAIGNYY, CDR2 EKD. The CDR3 totals 19 residues. V dropped 3 bases and J dropped 0; count of bases not matched to a gene: 17. The CDR3 DNA is TGTGCCTGTGACGGAGTCGCAGGTACTGGGGGCCAGTACACCGATAAACTCATCTTT. It encodes CACDGVAGTGGQYTDKLIF.

This clone was detected a few times. TCRdb's entry gives the protein of a much larger clone, which mismatches this DNA's translation at residue 14, likely from a read error; the protein reported here is translated from the DNA. The chain joins TRDV1 to TRDJ1; 10 bases are shared with TRDD3. As TCRdb names no J gene, one was assigned here on the basis of a DNA match to germline. Germline values: CDR1 TSWWSYY, CDR2 QGS. This CDR3 spans 17 amino acids. This CDR3 is CALGVLRYWGMYDRLIF. The CDR3 DNA is TGTGCTCTTGGGGTCCTCAGGTACTGGGGGATGTACGATAGACTCATCTTT.

This clone has ten or more counts. The J gene is TRDJ1, the V gene TRDV1; 9 nucleotides agree with TRDD2. The CDR3 sequence is 19 residues long. After removal of 5 bases from V and 0 bases from J, the junction contained 16 bases not matched to a gene. Looked up from germline, CDR1 is TSWWSYY and CDR2 is QGS. CDR3 in amino acids: CALGPQAFLLTRDTDKLIF. CDR3 DNA: TGTGCTCTTGGGCCTCAGGCCTTCCTACTGACGAGGGACACCGATAAACTCATCTTT.

About this clone itself: Only one base separates this from a far larger clonotype, so it likely reflects a read error. The identical CDR3 is also encoded by other nucleotide sequences in the sample. This chain links TRDV1 with TRDJ3; 7 bases agree with TRDD3. TCRdb does not report a J gene; here it was assigned by matching the DNA to germline references. The CDR3 is 21 residues long. Looked up from germline, CDR1 is TSWWSYY and CDR2 is QGS. CDR3 protein: CALGNYAWGTPSSWDTRQMFF. DNA of the CDR3: TGCGCTCTTGGTAATTATGCGTGGGGGACTCCGAGCTCCTGGGACACCCGACAGATGTTTTTC.

As to this clone: It is likely a read error: a sequence one base away is far more abundant. This sample includes further DNA sequences coding for the same CDR3. The genes are TRDV2 and TRDJ1; 13 nucleotides agree with TRDD3. TCRdb offers no J gene call, so here the DNA was matched to germline to obtain one. The CDR3 spans 20 residues. The V segment lost 0 bases and the J segment 0 bases; nucleotides outside the gene matches: 12. Per germline, CDR1 GEAIGNYY and CDR2 EKD. CDR3 protein: CACDTPLLGDTVIDTDKLIF. The CDR3 DNA reads TGTGCCTGTGACACCCCTTTACTGGGGGATACGGTTATTGACACCGATAAACTCATCTTT.

This clone has more than one count but fewer than ten. The TCRdb protein, from a much larger clone, departs from this DNA's translation at residues 10 and 17, likely by read error; the protein shown derives from the DNA. The chain links TRDV1 to TRDJ1; TRDD3 matches at 7 bases. The germline CDR1 and CDR2 sequences are TSWWSYY and QGS. The CDR3 runs 21 residues. CDR3 amino acids: CALGEHFAKSWGVTYTAKLIF. In DNA form, the CDR3 reads TGTGCTCTTGGGGAACATTTCGCGAAAAGCTGGGGGGTAACCTACACCGCTAAACTCATCTTT.